The present TCR beta chain was sequenced within a study of beta chain features in type 1 diabetes. The study reverse transcribed the entire isolated RNA, so it sequenced expressed TCRB transcripts. Read counts averaged roughly 3.5 million for samples of naive, central memory and regulatory T cells. Profiled with immunoSEQ multiplex PCR; TCRdb holds only in-frame clones, not every one. The sample has around 250,000 clones, 12% to 15% seen once. Only a few counts were recorded for this clone. The sequencing sample was made of naive CD4+ T cells from blood. The sequence derives from a woman aged 40 to 49 in good health.

The CDR3 protein is CASSPQLANTGELFF. The CDR3, as DNA: TGTGCCAGCTCACCACAGTTAGCGAACACCGGGGAGCTGTTTTTT. V usage is TRBV18 and J usage is TRBJ2-2; D not certain. Trimming cost V 1 base and J 0 bases, with 6 bases left between them. This CDR3 is 15 amino acids long. From germline, CDR1 is KGHSH and CDR2 LQKENI.